This TCR delta chain was sequenced for a study of gamma-delta chains in newborns, infants, children. Study information: Polyclonal expansion of innate γδ T cells after birth follows microbial exposure.

TCRdb re-identified clones in the reads via CATT. In the table there are about 6,400 delta-chain clones, roughly 2.7% of which are singletons. By frequency in the sample, this clone is medium-sized. CDR3 length: 18 residues. The V and J ends lost 0 bases and 0 bases respectively, with 11 bases between them. Germline V gene lookup returns CDR1 GEAIGNYY and CDR2 EKD. This TCR was recovered from a child who was a newborn, infant or young child, either healthy, febrile or measles-vaccinated (not recorded which). Material for sequencing was blood. This sequence joins TRDV2 and TRDJ3; TRDD3 is a possible D gene (6 bases). The CDR3 sequence: CACDTGDSFSWDTRQMFF. Written as DNA, the CDR3 is TGTGCCTGTGACACCGGGGATTCGTTCTCCTGGGACACCCGACAGATGTTTTTC.